This T cell receptor (beta chain) was found in a study of blood T cells in healthy people across ages. Findings and caveats of the study: Across samples, TCR beta diversity tracked strongly with naive T cell percentage.

Primers used in a second PCR of roughly 6 to 11 cycles were a sample-barcoded 5' primer and a J-beta primer mix. MiXCR was run by TCRdb on the 5' RACE reads, yielding one entry per CDR3 protein. The table has some 1.5 million distinct CDR3 sequences, about 45% seen once. Healthy individuals of Caucasian origin from Russia, aged about 6 to 95, served as donors. CDR3 size: 17 residues. Germline lookup yields CDR1 MDHEN and CDR2 SYDVKM. V lost 6 bases to trimming and J lost 3 bases; unmatched junction nucleotides: 15. A few counts support this clonotype. Its matching antigen is unknown. V usage is TRBV28 and J usage is TRBJ1-2; TRBD1 matches at 8 bases. The sequencing sample was made of blood. The receptor's source is a woman between 18 and 29 years old in good health. This CDR3 reads CASRPTGGSMEDYGYTF. CDR3 DNA: TGTGCCAGCAGACCTACAGGGGGGAGTATGGAGGACTATGGCTACACCTTC.